A selection of T cell receptor beta chains follows, all from one sample in a study of T cell repertoires in cytomegalovirus infection. TCRdb used MiXCR to reprocess the reads, holding one entry per CDR3 protein. The sample carries 75,000 to 100,000 distinct CDR3 sequences, approximately 43% recorded once. The antigens for these receptors are not known. The sequencing used CD8+ T cells from cultured PBMCs, collected from culture after CMV antigen stimulation. Receptor source: a human donor in good health (CMV status not recorded). Some clones in this sample may be carry-over from other donors' samples. The CDR3 runs from the conserved cysteine through the conserved F or W. D genes are given only for firm matches. Size is stated for part of the rows, as once, few or many counts, or as a class when the clone is expanded.

>few|-|TRBV4-2|TRBJ1-3
CASSQGQADSGNTIYF
TGTGCCAGCAGCCAGGGCCAGGCCGACTCTGGAAACACCATATATTTT
>-|-|TRBV19|TRBJ2-1
CASSVSGLKYNEQFF
TGTGCCAGTAGTGTCTCCGGCCTAAAATACAATGAGCAGTTCTTC
>-|-|TRBV6-2/TRBV6-3|TRBJ2-3
CASSLLGTPSTDTQYF
TGTGCCAGCAGTCTTCTCGGGACTCCTAGCACAGATACGCAGTATTTT
>-|-|TRBV6-8|TRBJ1-2
CASSDGASSYGYTF
TGTGCCAGCAGTGACGGGGCTTCTTCGTATGGCTACACCTTC
>few|-|TRBV27|TRBJ1-5
CASSLYWGQPQHF
TGTGCCAGCAGTTTATATTGGGGGCAGCCCCAGCATTTT
>once|TRBD2|TRBV29-1|TRBJ2-3
CSVAESVAGGSQYF
TGCAGCGTGGCGGAGAGCGTAGCGGGAGGTTCGCAGTATTTT
>few|-|TRBV19|TRBJ1-1
CASSIDPGARGEAFF
TGTGCCAGTAGTATAGATCCCGGGGCCAGGGGAGAAGCTTTCTTT
>-|-|TRBV11-2|TRBJ1-1
CASSFGRGRSTEAFF
TGTGCCAGCAGCTTCGGCAGGGGTCGGTCCACTGAAGCTTTCTTT
>-|-|TRBV6-2/TRBV6-3|TRBJ2-1
CASSLGEESYNEQFF
TGTGCCAGCAGTTTAGGAGAAGAGTCCTACAATGAGCAGTTCTTC
>-|-|TRBV6-1|TRBJ1-5
CASSAWQGRGNQPQHF
TGTGCCAGCAGTGCGTGGCAGGGCAGAGGCAATCAGCCCCAGCATTTT
>-|TRBD1|TRBV19|TRBJ1-6
CASARDSNSPLHF
TGTGCCAGTGCGCGGGACAGTAATTCACCCCTCCACTTT
>few|-|TRBV20-1|TRBJ2-7
CSARGGSFHEQYF
TGCAGTGCTAGAGGGGGGAGTTTCCACGAGCAGTACTTC
>once|-|TRBV12-5|TRBJ1-2
CASGLVQRANYGYTF
TGTGCTAGTGGTTTGGTACAAAGGGCCAACTATGGCTACACCTTC
>-|-|TRBV12-3/TRBV12-4|TRBJ2-1
CAVRTYNEQFF
TGTGCCGTACGCACCTACAATGAGCAGTTCTTC
>few|-|TRBV4-1|TRBJ2-7
CASSQEIRSYEQYF
TGCGCCAGCAGCCAAGAAATACGCTCCTACGAGCAGTACTTC
>once|-|TRBV6-2/TRBV6-3|TRBJ2-1
CASRPSGSYGEQFF
TGTGCCAGCCGACCCAGCGGTAGCTATGGGGAGCAGTTCTTC
>-|TRBD2|TRBV7-3|TRBJ2-5
CASSKVGGTDETQYF
TGTGCCAGCAGTAAGGTGGGGGGGACGGACGAGACCCAGTACTTC
>-|-|TRBV11-2|TRBJ2-5
CASTFGGLSQETQYF
TGTGCCAGCACCTTCGGGGGGCTCAGCCAAGAGACCCAGTACTTC
>-|TRBD1|TRBV7-6|TRBJ1-2
CASSLRLQGGAEGYTF
TGTGCCAGCAGCCTAAGATTACAGGGGGGCGCTGAAGGCTACACCTTC
>-|TRBD1|TRBV6-8|TRBJ2-7
CASSYAGQGMKYF
TGTGCCAGCAGTTACGCAGGACAGGGGATGAAGTACTTC
>few|-|TRBV2|TRBJ2-1
CASRETLGNEQFF
TGTGCCAGCAGGGAAACGTTAGGGAATGAGCAGTTCTTC
>-|-|TRBV4-1|TRBJ2-7
CASSPHWGGEQYF
TGCGCCAGCAGCCCCCATTGGGGAGGCGAGCAGTACTTC
>few|-|TRBV27|TRBJ2-3
CASARGGGSPDTQYF
TGTGCCAGCGCTCGAGGGGGAGGAAGCCCAGATACGCAGTATTTT
>few|-|TRBV10-2|TRBJ1-2
CASSRDRLGYTF
TGCGCCAGCAGTCGGGACCGGCTGGGATACACCTTC
>-|TRBD2|TRBV6-1|TRBJ2-7
CASSEPSGLAGYEQYF
TGTGCCAGCAGTGAACCCTCGGGACTAGCGGGGTACGAGCAGTACTTC
>few|-|TRBV7-9|TRBJ1-2
CASSPPADKNGYTF
TGTGCCAGCAGCCCCCCCGCGGACAAGAATGGCTACACCTTC
>-|-|TRBV9|TRBJ1-4
CASSAGSATNEKLFF
TGTGCCAGCAGCGCCGGCAGTGCAACTAATGAAAAACTGTTTTTT
>-|-|TRBV4-2|TRBJ1-3
CASSLDGGNTIYF
TGTGCCAGCAGCCTGGACGGTGGAAACACCATATATTTT
>-|-|TRBV9|TRBJ2-2
CASSVEGEATGELFF
TGTGCCAGCAGCGTAGAGGGGGAGGCGACCGGGGAGCTGTTTTTT
>-|-|TRBV27|TRBJ1-2
CASRLPGQQANYGYTF
TGTGCCAGCAGGCTCCCAGGACAGCAAGCTAACTATGGCTACACCTTC
>-|-|TRBV27|TRBJ2-7
CASSLGQGAHEQYF
TGTGCCAGCAGTTTAGGCCAGGGAGCCCACGAGCAGTACTTC
>few|TRBD1|TRBV11-2|TRBJ2-2
CASSLFGAGTGDTGELFF
TGTGCCAGCAGCTTATTCGGCGCTGGGACAGGGGACACCGGGGAGCTGTTTTTT
>-|-|TRBV7-3|TRBJ2-1
CASTLGGGSYNEQFF
TGTGCCAGCACCCTGGGAGGGGGCTCCTACAATGAGCAGTTCTTC
>-|-|TRBV7-6|TRBJ1-1
CASSLDTTNTEAFF
TGTGCCAGCAGCTTAGATACAACGAACACTGAAGCTTTCTTT
>-|TRBD1|TRBV7-8|TRBJ2-5
CASSLSGTGRQETQYF
TGTGCCAGCAGCTTATCCGGGACAGGGAGACAAGAGACCCAGTACTTC
>-|-|TRBV7-9|TRBJ2-7
CASSFPVQGSYEQYF
TGTGCCAGCAGCTTCCCGGTACAGGGCTCCTACGAGCAGTACTTC
>many|-|TRBV7-8|TRBJ2-1
CASSLEWDEQFF
TGTGCCAGCAGCTTAGAATGGGATGAGCAGTTCTTC
>-|-|TRBV6-1|TRBJ1-6
CASSERPPPGRGSPLHF
TGTGCCAGCAGTGAACGTCCCCCTCCGGGCCGTGGTTCACCCCTCCACTTT
>-|-|TRBV28|TRBJ2-5
CASSFRGLMGVETQYF
TGTGCCAGCAGTTTTCGTGGTCTCATGGGGGTGGAGACCCAGTACTTC
>-|-|TRBV12-5|TRBJ1-5
CASGLHSSINQPQHF
TGTGCTAGTGGTTTGCACAGCTCCATCAATCAGCCCCAGCATTTT
>-|-|TRBV7-9|TRBJ1-5
CASGTGDQPQHF
TGTGCCAGCGGTACAGGAGACCAACCCCAGCATTTT
>-|-|TRBV7-6|TRBJ2-3
CASSLRGGPAGDTQYF
TGTGCCAGCAGCTTGCGGGGCGGACCAGCGGGAGATACGCAGTATTTT
>many|-|TRBV2|TRBJ2-3
CASTRLGGPGDTQYF
TGTGCCAGCACTCGCTTGGGGGGGCCTGGGGATACGCAGTATTTT
>-|-|TRBV11-3|TRBJ2-1
CASSFTGNEQFF
TGTGCCAGCAGCTTCACCGGGAATGAGCAGTTCTTC
>few|-|TRBV11-2|TRBJ1-2
CASSLGGANYGYTF
TGTGCCAGCAGCTTAGGGGGGGCGAACTATGGCTACACCTTC